Sequencing of this T cell receptor beta chain was carried out in a study of blood T cell repertoires in COVID-19. The CDR3 length is 15 residues. Losses at the gene ends were 5 bases for V and 9 bases for J; bases not matched to a gene: 5. Germline CDR1 LNHDA, CDR2 SQIVND (reference sequence). Authors' analysis steps: Estimates of nucleated cell counts were drawn from the amplification of reference gene primers. Sequencing was performed with immunoSEQ multiplex PCR; in TCRdb, only in-frame clones are kept and a portion is missing. The V and J calls and clone size were taken over from that table, and D and trimming were inferred from the DNA. The data show some 70,000 clones, less than 90% seen once.

The sample comprised peripheral blood. This receptor was identified in a middle-aged man with COVID-19, enrolled during active disease. The V gene is TRBV19, the J gene TRBJ2-1; 15 bases agree with TRBD2. The CDR3 sequence is CASSPQGLAGGEQFF. CDR3 bases: TGTGCCAGTAGTCCCCAGGGACTAGCGGGAGGTGAGCAGTTCTTC.